What follows are 21 T cell receptor beta chains derived from one specimen sequenced in a study of PD-1 blockade in classical Hodgkin lymphoma. Sequenced by immunoSEQ multiplex PCR; TCRdb stores in-frame clones only, minus some. The data contain just over 20,000 clones, around 79% of them singletons. The time point: cycle 4 day 1 (C4D1), after six to seven weeks of nivolumab. All patients relapsed after autologous stem cell transplantation, and brentuximab vedotin exposure varied. The source was peripheral blood mononuclear cells (PBMCs), collected before the fourth cycle of nivolumab. These receptors originate from a human donor with classical Hodgkin lymphoma.

The chain joins TRBV6-1 to TRBJ1-2; D remains ambiguous. Trimming pared 1 base from V and 0 bases from J, leaving 3 bases between. Germline V gene data show CDR1 as MNHNS and CDR2 as SASEGT. The length of the CDR3 is 13 residues. CDR3 amino acids: CASSEDANYGYTF. The CDR3 nucleotides read TGTGCCAGCAGTGAAGATGCTAACTATGGCTACACCTTC.

The gene calls are TRBV19 and TRBJ2-2; the D gene is possibly TRBD1 (7 bases). Germline CDR1 is LNHDA and CDR2 is SQIVND (reference sequence). CDR3 length: 14 amino acids. V was pared by 9 bases and J by 4 bases, with 15 bases between. The CDR3 region has the DNA TGTGCCAGCCAAAGACAGGGAGGCACCGGGGAGCTGTTTTTT. Translation gives CASQRQGGTGELFF.

This chain joins TRBV30 and TRBJ2-1; weak D call: TRBD2 (6 bases). Germline CDR1 reads GTSNPN; CDR2 reads SVGIG (reference sequence). The CDR3 loop spans 14 amino acids. Trimming took 5 bases from V and 8 from J, leaving 19 bases between them. CDR3 protein: CAWDLGSPVHEQFF. The CDR3, as DNA: TGTGCCTGGGACCTCGGGAGTCCGGTCCATGAGCAGTTCTTC.

The V call is TRBV27, the J call TRBJ2-1, with TRBD2 identical over 7 bases. CDR1 MNHEY and CDR2 SMNVEV come from the germline V gene (reference sequence). The CDR3 loop spans 12 amino acids. J was trimmed by 10 bases and V by 6 bases; bases with no gene match: 6. The CDR3 spells CASRRPGGEQFF. The CDR3 coding sequence is TGTGCCAGCAGGCGACCCGGGGGGGAGCAGTTCTTC.

V is TRBV6-1 and J is TRBJ1-4; 7 bases match TRBD1. V lost 0 bases, J lost 5 bases, and 9 bases stayed unmatched. Looked up from germline, CDR1 is MNHNS and CDR2 is SASEGT. The CDR3 runs 17 residues. This chain's CDR3 is CASSEAMFSTGNEKLFF. The CDR3 bases are TGTGCCAGCAGTGAAGCGATGTTTTCGACAGGGAATGAAAAACTGTTTTTT.

This clone was detected only a few times. The junction departs from germline at one end; a sequencing error may be responsible. CDR3 coding DNA: TGTGCTAGCAGCTTAGGGCAGGGGCGCACAGATACGCAGTATTTT. Translating gives CASSLGQGRTDTQYF. The chain recombines TRBV7-7 with TRBJ2-3; D perhaps matches TRBD1 (6 bases). The germline V gene has CDR1 SSHAT and CDR2 FNYEAQ (reference sequence). This CDR3 comprises 15 residues.

This CDR3 is CASSPMGAPNYGYTF. CDR3 DNA: TGTGCCAGCAGTCCCATGGGGGCTCCTAACTATGGCTACACCTTC. The chain has TRBV28 and TRBJ1-2; TRBD1 might be the D (6 bases). The CDR3 has 15 amino acids. V was cut by 5 bases and J by 0 bases, with 13 bases left in between. CDR1 and CDR2 (germline): MDHEN, SYDVKM.

The chain employs TRBV5-4 and TRBJ1-2, with a possible D match to TRBD1 (5 bases). Germline values: CDR1 SGHNT, CDR2 YYREEE (reference sequence). V gave up 0 bases and J gave up 6 bases, with 9 bases separating them. The CDR3 has 13 amino acids. CDR3 region: CASSLAREDGYTF. Here the CDR3 DNA reads TGTGCCAGCAGCTTGGCCAGGGAGGATGGCTACACCTTC.

The chain combines TRBV10-3 with TRBJ2-5; TRBD1 might be the D (6 bases). V was clipped by 10 bases and J by 2 bases, with 14 bases between them. This CDR3 is built from 13 residues. Germline V gene data show CDR1 as ENHRY and CDR2 as SYGVKD. CDR3 region: CATNRDIQETQYF. The CDR3 region has the DNA TGTGCCACCAACCGGGACATACAAGAGACCCAGTACTTC.

The chain employs TRBV19 and TRBJ2-5; D may match TRBD1 or TRBD2 (7 bases each). The CDR3 runs 16 residues. Germline values: CDR1 LNHDA, CDR2 SQIVND (reference sequence). The V and J ends lost 8 bases and 4 bases respectively, with 23 bases between them. The CDR3 protein is CASSKGGGAIRETQYF. The CDR3 DNA is TGTGCCAGTTCCAAGGGAGGGGGCGCGATTCGAGAGACCCAGTACTTC.

This chain joins TRBV9 and TRBJ2-2, with 8 bases aligning to TRBD2. This CDR3 spans 17 amino acids. V was pared by 4 bases and J by 6 bases, with 14 bases of the junction left unmatched. Germline V CDR1 and CDR2: SGDLS, YYNGEE. CDR3 bases: TGTGCCAGCAGCCCTACAGCAAGCGGGAGTCGGGCCGGGGAGCTGTTTTTT. Protein sequence: CASSPTASGSRAGELFF.

This clone was detected a few times. This sequence joins TRBV27 and TRBJ2-3, with 7 bases that match TRBD1. The germline V gene encodes CDR1 MNHEY and CDR2 SMNVEV (reference sequence). Unmatched junction bases numbered 6, after V lost 5 bases and J lost 4 bases. The CDR3 is 14 amino acids. Here the CDR3 DNA reads TGTGCCAGCAGTGCCCGCCAGGGGGCAGATACGCAGTATTTT. Amino acid sequence: CASSARQGADTQYF.

V and J are TRBV4-1 and TRBJ2-5; 12 bases match TRBD1. The V and J ends lost 2 bases and 5 bases, in that order; junction bases with no gene match: 3. This CDR3 is built from 15 residues. CDR1 is MGHRA and CDR2 is YSYEKL in the germline V gene. CDR3 sequence: CASSQRDRGLETQYF. The CDR3, as DNA: TGCGCCAGCAGCCAAAGGGACAGGGGGCTGGAGACCCAGTACTTC.

This clone was counted only a few times. The chain has TRBV6-1 and TRBJ2-3; maybe TRBD1 (6 bases). V lost 3 bases to trimming and J lost 4 bases, with 11 bases between them. The germline gives CDR1 MNHNS, CDR2 SASEGT. The CDR3 spans 14 residues. The CDR3 DNA reads TGTGCCAGCAGTGATTGGGGGCGGGCAGATACGCAGTATTTT. Translating it yields CASSDWGRADTQYF.

The V and J genes are TRBV15 and TRBJ2-3; 7 nucleotides agree with TRBD2. The CDR3 is 16 amino acids. Germline V gives CDR1 LNHNV, CDR2 YYDKDF (reference sequence). Unmatched junction bases numbered 9, after V lost 0 bases and J lost 6 bases. CDR3: CATSREGGFPRDTQYF. CDR3 in DNA: TGTGCCACCAGCAGAGAGGGGGGGTTCCCACGGGATACGCAGTATTTT.

V and J are TRBV6-5 and TRBJ2-7, with 11 bases aligning to TRBD1. Germline lookup yields CDR1 MNHEY and CDR2 SVGAGI. Trimming removed 10 bases from V and 3 bases from J; junction bases left unmatched: 8. The CDR3 is 14 residues long. This chain's CDR3 is CATIRGTGGYEQYF. The CDR3 coding sequence is TGTGCCACCATTAGGGGGACAGGGGGCTACGAGCAGTACTTC.

This clone was counted between two and nine times. V and J are TRBV2 and TRBJ1-4, with 9 bases fitting TRBD1. The CDR3 runs to 16 residues. Germline assignment: CDR1 SNHLY and CDR2 FYNNEI. V lost 6 bases, J lost 2 bases, and 7 bases stayed unmatched. The DNA for the CDR3 is TGTGCCAGCAGGGACCGGGACAGGGTGACTAATGAAAAACTGTTTTTT. Amino acid sequence: CASRDRDRVTNEKLFF.

V and J are TRBV5-1 and TRBJ2-1, with 7 bases identical to TRBD1. Germline V CDR1 and CDR2: SGHRS, YFSETQ. The CDR3 length is 16 residues. The V and J ends lost 2 bases and 0 bases, in that order; junction bases with no gene match: 5. Here the CDR3 DNA reads TGCGCCAGCAGCTTAACAGGGGCCAGCTCCTACAATGAGCAGTTCTTC. As protein: CASSLTGASSYNEQFF.

This sequence joins TRBV6-1 and TRBJ2-7; weak D call: TRBD2 (5 bases). V dropped 6 bases and J dropped 5 bases, with 17 bases sitting between them. The V gene's germline CDR1 is MNHNS and CDR2 SASEGT. This CDR3 is built from 14 residues. The CDR3 here is CASSPRRPANEQYF. In DNA, the CDR3 is TGTGCCAGCAGCCCCAGGAGGCCAGCCAACGAGCAGTACTTC.

This clone was detected once. The rearrangement joins TRBV5-8 to TRBJ1-5, with no clear D. The CDR3 runs to 14 residues. V lost 1 base and J lost 3, with 8 bases in between. Germline CDR1 is SGHTS and CDR2 is YDEGEE. The CDR3: CASSLRDANQPQHF. CDR3 nucleotide sequence: TGTGCCAGCAGCTTGAGAGACGCCAATCAGCCCCAGCATTTT.

The gene calls are TRBV7-2 and TRBJ2-7; 7 bases align to TRBD2. Germline CDR1 reads SGHTA; CDR2 reads FQGNSA. Trimming removed 3 bases from V and 3 bases from J; junction bases left unmatched: 2. The CDR3 is 13 amino acids. In DNA form, the CDR3 reads TGTGCCAGCAGCTTTGGCGGGAGCTACGAGCAGTACTTC. It specifies CASSFGGSYEQYF.